Listed here is a single T cell receptor (beta chain). The source of the sample is a study of blood T cell repertoires in COVID-19. Study details: Samples representing acute and convalescent COVID-19 were sourced from the United States, Italy and Spain. PBMCs, B-cell-depleted T cells, or T cells were the source of the cDNA or gDNA that made up the material.

Germline V lookup: CDR1 SGHRS, CDR2 YFSETQ. V was cut by 0 bases and J by 2 bases, with 10 bases left in between. The CDR3 is 15 residues long. Authors' methods: Quantification of nucleated cells was approximated via reference gene primer amplification. Sequenced by immunoSEQ multiplex PCR; TCRdb stores in-frame clones only, minus some. The DNA was the basis for D and trimming; V, J and clone size are from that table. In the table there are 50,000 to 75,000 clones, approximately 80% of which are singletons. Material: peripheral blood. V and J are TRBV5-1 and TRBJ2-3; TRBD2 might be the D (5 bases). The receptor comes from an elderly woman with acute or convalescent COVID-19. CDR3 region: CASSLGSGFTDTQYF. The CDR3 DNA sequence: TGCGCCAGCAGCTTGGGGTCGGGGTTCACAGATACGCAGTATTTT.